The clone carrying this TCR beta chain came up a few times. Its antigen is unidentified. From germline, CDR1 is SEHNR and CDR2 FQNEAQ (reference sequence). This CDR3 is built from 15 residues. The V gene lost 3 bases and the J gene lost 0 bases, with 10 bases spanning the gap. Preparation of the TCRbeta library used unique molecular identifiers. Via MiXCR, TCRdb re-called the PCR reads, giving one row per CDR3 protein. The table includes just over 950,000 distinct CDR3 sequences, about 29% detected once. This record belongs to a study of T-cell reconstitution after alpha-beta-depleted transplantation in children. The study, taken as a whole, reports: T-cell counts and diversity at one year post-transplant came mainly from newly produced T cells.

The chain joins TRBV7-9 to TRBJ2-3; tentatively, D is TRBD1 (5 bases). The sample was PBMCs, mostly from graft donor cells, taken 360 days after TCRalphabeta/CD19-depleted stem cell transplant. The TCR was taken from a boy less than two years old who had a stem cell transplant for SCID, so the T cells may come from the graft donor. The chain's CDR3 is CASSFQGSSTDTQYF. DNA of the CDR3: TGTGCCAGCAGCTTCCAGGGATCCAGCACAGATACGCAGTATTTT.